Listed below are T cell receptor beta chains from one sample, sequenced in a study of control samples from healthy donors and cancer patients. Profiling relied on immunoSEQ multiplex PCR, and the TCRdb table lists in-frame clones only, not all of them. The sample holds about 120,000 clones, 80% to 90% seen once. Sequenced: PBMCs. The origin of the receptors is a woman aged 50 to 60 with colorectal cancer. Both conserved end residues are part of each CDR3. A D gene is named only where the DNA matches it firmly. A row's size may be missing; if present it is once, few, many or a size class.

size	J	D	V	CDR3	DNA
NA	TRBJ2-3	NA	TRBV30	CAWSDGRPKGDTQYF	TGTGCCTGGAGCGATGGACGGCCGAAGGGAGATACGCAGTATTTT
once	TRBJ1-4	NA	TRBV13	CASSSRAGDGGKLFF	TGTGCCAGCAGCTCCCGGGCAGGGGATGGTGGAAAACTGTTTTTT
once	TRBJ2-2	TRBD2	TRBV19	CASSIRLGGRAVSGELFF	TGTGCCAGTAGTATAAGATTGGGGGGGAGGGCCGTGAGCGGGGAGCTGTTTTTT
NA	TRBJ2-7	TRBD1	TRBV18	CASSPTYRGSTHEQYF	TGTGCCAGCTCACCGACCTACAGGGGCTCGACGCACGAGCAGTACTTC
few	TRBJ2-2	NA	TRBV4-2	CASSQGAENTGELFF	TGTGCCAGCAGCCAAGGGGCCGAGAACACCGGGGAGCTGTTTTTT
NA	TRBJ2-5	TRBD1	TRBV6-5	CASSYRQGQETQYF	TGTGCCAGCAGTTACCGACAGGGACAAGAGACCCAGTACTTC
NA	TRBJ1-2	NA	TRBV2	CASSEALGGGDANYGYTF	TGTGCCAGCAGTGAAGCGCTTGGGGGCGGGGACGCTAACTATGGCTACACCTTC
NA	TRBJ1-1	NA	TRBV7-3	CASSLKGSPRNTEAFF	TGTGCCAGCAGCTTAAAAGGATCACCCCGGAACACTGAAGCTTTCTTT
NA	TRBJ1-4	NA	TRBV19	CASSIVRVQGATNEKLFF	TGTGCCAGTAGTATAGTCAGGGTTCAGGGTGCAACTAATGAAAAACTGTTTTTT
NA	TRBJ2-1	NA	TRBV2	CASSEAGFNEQFF	TGTGCCAGCAGTGAAGCGGGTTTTAATGAGCAGTTCTTC
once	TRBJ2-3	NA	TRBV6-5	CASKADPDTQYF	TGTGCCAGCAAGGCAGACCCAGATACGCAGTATTTT
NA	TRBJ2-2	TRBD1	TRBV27	CASSLFKGTGANTGELFF	TGTGCCAGCAGTTTATTTAAGGGGACAGGGGCGAACACCGGGGAGCTGTTTTTT
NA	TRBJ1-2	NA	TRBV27	CATNPRGRKLHYGYTF	TGTGCCACGAACCCCAGGGGACGGAAGCTTCACTATGGCTACACCTTC
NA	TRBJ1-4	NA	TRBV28	CASSLWPTNEKLFF	TGTGCCAGCAGTTTGTGGCCAACTAATGAAAAACTGTTTTTT
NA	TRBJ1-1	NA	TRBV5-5	CASSRGPEAFF	TGTGCCAGCAGCCGAGGGCCCGAAGCTTTCTTT
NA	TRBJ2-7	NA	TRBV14	CASSRGIGAYEQYF	TGTGCCAGCAGCCGGGGGATCGGAGCCTACGAGCAGTACTTC
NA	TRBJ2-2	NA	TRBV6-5	CASSYSIGGELFF	TGTGCCAGCAGTTACTCGATCGGCGGGGAGCTGTTTTTT
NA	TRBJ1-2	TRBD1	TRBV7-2	CASSYTGDYGYTF	TGTGCCAGCAGCTACACAGGGGACTATGGCTACACCTTC
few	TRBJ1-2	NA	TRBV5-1	CASGTESRGTPYGYTF	TGCGCCAGCGGTACTGAGAGCAGGGGCACCCCCTATGGCTACACCTTC
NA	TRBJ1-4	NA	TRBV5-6	CASSPAGLGEKLFF	TGTGCCAGCAGCCCGGCCGGTTTGGGGGAAAAACTGTTTTTT
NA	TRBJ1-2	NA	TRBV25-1	CASSAVGGGGYTF	TGTGCCAGCAGTGCCGTAGGCGGGGGCGGCTACACCTTC
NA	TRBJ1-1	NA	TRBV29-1	CSASRDTEAFF	TGCAGCGCTTCCCGGGACACTGAAGCTTTCTTT
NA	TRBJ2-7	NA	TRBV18	CASSLQGKYEQYF	TGTGCCAGCTCACTTCAGGGGAAGTACGAGCAGTACTTC
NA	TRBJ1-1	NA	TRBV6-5	CASSYDLGNTEAFF	TGTGCCAGCAGTTACGATTTAGGTAACACTGAAGCTTTCTTT
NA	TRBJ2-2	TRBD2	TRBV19	CASSLRLAITGELFF	TGTGCCAGTAGTCTCAGACTAGCGATCACCGGGGAGCTGTTTTTT
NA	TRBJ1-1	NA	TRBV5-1	CASSLASGGTEAFF	TGCGCCAGCAGCTTGGCCTCGGGTGGGACTGAAGCTTTCTTT
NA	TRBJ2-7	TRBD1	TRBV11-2	CASSPRTGRGDEQYF	TGTGCCAGCAGCCCCCGGACAGGGCGCGGTGACGAGCAGTACTTC
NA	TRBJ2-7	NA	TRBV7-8	CASTAGAVRTYEQYF	TGTGCCAGCACCGCGGGGGCGGTGCGGACCTACGAGCAGTACTTC
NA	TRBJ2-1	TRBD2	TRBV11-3	CASSSSAGSYNEQFF	TGTGCCAGCAGCTCTTCAGCGGGGTCCTACAATGAGCAGTTCTTC
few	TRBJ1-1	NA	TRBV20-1	CSASFSRETEAFF	TGCAGTGCTAGTTTCAGCAGGGAGACTGAAGCTTTCTTT
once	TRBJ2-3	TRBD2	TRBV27	CASSLLAGGPGDTQYF	TGTGCCAGCAGTTTATTAGCGGGGGGACCGGGAGATACGCAGTATTTT
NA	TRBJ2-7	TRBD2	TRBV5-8	CASTSGGFSYEQYF	TGTGCCAGCACCTCGGGGGGTTTTTCCTACGAGCAGTACTTC
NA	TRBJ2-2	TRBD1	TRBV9	CASSGNRGLDTGELFF	TGTGCCAGCAGCGGAAACAGGGGGCTGGACACCGGGGAGCTGTTTTTT
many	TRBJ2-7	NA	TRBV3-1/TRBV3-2	CASSQGKEPYEQYF	TGTGCCAGCAGCCAGGGGAAGGAGCCCTACGAGCAGTACTTC
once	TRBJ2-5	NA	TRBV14	CASSQAQGQETQYF	TGTGCCAGCAGCCAGGCCCAGGGACAAGAGACCCAGTACTTC
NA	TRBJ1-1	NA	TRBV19	CATFDPRRGRSTEAFF	TGTGCCACCTTCGACCCCCGCAGGGGTCGATCTACTGAAGCTTTCTTT
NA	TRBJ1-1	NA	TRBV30	CAWSVLAERGQAFF	TGTGCCTGGAGTGTACTAGCGGAGAGGGGCCAGGCTTTCTTT
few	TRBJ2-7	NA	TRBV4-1	CASSQDTSRGRQYF	TGCGCCAGCAGCCAAGATACATCCCGGGGACGGCAGTACTTC
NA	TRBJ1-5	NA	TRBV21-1	CASSSRLTLAQQRYSNQPQHF	TGTGCCAGCAGCTCACGGCTCACTCTGGCACAGCAAAGATATAGCAATCAGCCCCAGCATTTT
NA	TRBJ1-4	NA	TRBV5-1	CASRRSAQALNEKLFF	TGCGCCAGCAGGCGCAGCGCACAGGCCTTGAATGAAAAACTGTTTTTT